This T cell receptor beta chain stems from a study of T cell responses to AZD1222 COVID-19 vaccine. As for the study in general: Researchers grouped second doses given at about 4 or about 12 weeks into one pool. Study-wide findings and caveats: Vaccine-related CD4 TCRs covered spike, predominating at 160-218 and 743-854.

This clone appeared a few times. The antigen remains unidentified. Measured with immunoSEQ multiplex PCR; TCRdb has only the in-frame clones, and not every one. The sample consists of tens of thousands of clones, approximately 92% of them appearing once. CDR1 is SNHLY, CDR2 FYNNEI, per germline. The trim removed 6 bases at V and 2 bases at J, leaving 12 bases unmatched. This CDR3 has 17 amino acids. V is TRBV2 and J is TRBJ2-2, with 7 positions matching TRBD1. The specimen was peripheral blood, collected on day 0 of AZD1222 vaccination. The source is an adult in good health. In DNA, the CDR3 is TGTGCCAGCAGCAGCTGGGGGCAGGGGGTAAACACCGGGGAGCTGTTTTTT. Translated: CASSSWGQGVNTGELFF.